These 12 T cell receptor beta chains were all obtained from the same sample, sequenced in a study of early T cells in non-severe SARS-CoV-2 infection. Using its own MiXCR run on the 5' RACE reads, TCRdb lists one record per CDR3 protein. Of some 91,000 distinct CDR3 sequences in the sample, over 10% are singletons; the top ten hold under 2.5%. The sequencing sample was made of whole blood. Every receptor here comes from an adult who was a healthcare worker with PCR-confirmed SARS-CoV-2 infection or an uninfected control (not recorded which).

This clonotype was found a few times. J is TRBJ1-6 and V is TRBV5-1, with D tentatively TRBD1 (5 bases). Germline lookup yields CDR1 SGHRS and CDR2 YFSETQ. The CDR3 has 15 residues. V lost 0 bases and J 7 bases, leaving 11 bases between the germline ends. The DNA of the CDR3 is TGCGCCAGCAGCTTGGGGGAGACAGTCAATTCACCCCTCCACTTT. It codes for CASSLGETVNSPLHF.

This clonotype turned up a few times. The chain combines TRBV12-3 or TRBV12-4 with TRBJ1-4, with D perhaps matching TRBD1 (5 bases). Trimming took off 3 bases at V and 7 bases at J, with 9 bases between the two ends. This CDR3 comprises 13 residues. For the CDR3, the DNA is TGTGCCAGCAGTTTCACGCAGGGTGAAAAACTGTTTTTT. Translated, it gives CASSFTQGEKLFF.

The chain recombines TRBV6-5 with TRBJ1-2, with a possible D match to TRBD1 (6 bases). The CDR3 is 15 residues long. Germline V gene data show CDR1 as MNHEY and CDR2 as SVGAGI. V lost 7 bases and J lost 4, with 19 bases in between. The CDR3 is CASTQGTDGLYGYTF. CDR3 bases: TGTGCCAGCACTCAGGGGACGGATGGACTCTATGGCTACACCTTC.

This clonotype appeared many times. CDR3 protein: CASRYTWAGSYEQYF. The CDR3 bases are TGTGCCAGCAGATATACTTGGGCAGGCAGCTACGAGCAGTACTTC. The chain couples TRBV6-5 to TRBJ2-7; D is uncertain. V was trimmed by 6 bases and J by 3 bases, leaving 18 bases between them. Germline V gene data show CDR1 as MNHEY and CDR2 as SVGAGI. The CDR3 sequence is 15 residues long.

This clonotype has ten or more counts. The rearrangement uses TRBV29-1 and TRBJ2-3; 14 bases are a match to TRBD2. Per the germline V gene, CDR1 is SQVTM and CDR2 is ANQGSEA. There are 15 residues in the CDR3. Here the CDR3 reads CSGRGTSGGTDTQYF. The CDR3, as DNA: TGCAGTGGACGAGGGACTAGCGGGGGAACAGATACGCAGTATTTT.

This clonotype appeared a few times. The chain is built from TRBV7-2 and TRBJ2-7; 8 positions match TRBD2. The V gene's germline CDR1 is SGHTA and CDR2 FQGNSA. Trimming at V came to 1 base and at J to 2 bases, leaving 7 bases not matched to a gene. The CDR3 is 16 amino acids. CDR3 in amino acids: CASSLEPLAEPYEQYF. CDR3 DNA: TGTGCCAGCAGCTTAGAGCCACTAGCGGAACCCTACGAGCAGTACTTC.

This clonotype turned up a few times. V usage is TRBV11-2 and J usage is TRBJ2-5; D may be TRBD1 or TRBD2 (5 bases each). V dropped 8 bases and J dropped 5 bases, with 24 bases sitting between them. CDR1 is SGHAT and CDR2 is FQNNGV in the germline V gene. The CDR3 covers 16 residues. CDR3 amino acids: CASSLTGQTSSETQYF. CDR3 coding DNA: TGTGCCAGCTCACTTACGGGGCAGACCAGCTCGGAGACCCAGTACTTC. The full variable domain, completed using reference TRBV11-2 and TRBJ2-5, is EAGVAQSPRYKIIEKRQSVAFWCNPISGHATLYWYQQILGQGPKLLIQFQNNGVVDDSQLPKDRFSAERLKGVDSTLKIQPAKLEDSAVYLCASSLTGQTSSETQYFGPGTRLLVL.

The chain carries TRBV20-1 and TRBJ1-4, with D maybe TRBD1 (6 bases). Germline CDR1 reads DFQATT; CDR2 reads SNEGSKA (reference sequence). The V gene lost 1 base and the J gene lost 7 bases, with 13 bases spanning the gap. The CDR3 is 14 residues long. CDR3: CSARVPGGGEKLFF. The CDR3 region has the DNA TGCAGTGCTAGAGTGCCGGGAGGGGGTGAAAAACTGTTTTTT.

This clonotype came up many times. The chain joins TRBV7-2 to TRBJ2-7; perhaps D is TRBD1 or TRBD2 (5 bases each). This CDR3 is 14 amino acids long. Per germline, CDR1 SGHTA and CDR2 FQGNSA. The V gene lost 5 bases and the J gene lost 4 bases, with 15 bases spanning the gap. The DNA for the CDR3 is TGTGCCAGCAGCGTCCGGGACGGCGGGTACGAGCAGTACTTC. This codes for CASSVRDGGYEQYF.

The chain has TRBV5-4 and TRBJ1-2; possible D gene TRBD1, 6 bases. The CDR3 has 13 residues. Germline lookup yields CDR1 SGHNT and CDR2 YYREEE (reference sequence). Trimming removed 4 bases at V and 4 bases at J, with 11 bases between. In DNA form, the CDR3 reads TGTGCCAGCAGCCCTACAGGGACCTATGGCTACACCTTC. It encodes CASSPTGTYGYTF. The full variable domain, in which reference TRBV5-4 and TRBJ1-2 provide the parts outside the CDR3, is ETGVTQSPTHLIKTRGQQVTLRCSSQSGHNTVSWYQQALGQGPQFIFQYYREEENGRGNFPPRFSGLQFPNYSSELNVNALELDDSALYLCASSPTGTYGYTFGSGTRLTVV.

This clonotype was recorded at least ten times. The chain uses TRBV4-3 and TRBJ1-2; TRBD1 might be the D (5 bases). This CDR3 region has 14 residues. The germline V gene encodes CDR1 LGHNA and CDR2 YSLEER. V was shortened by 1 base and J by 3 bases, with 9 bases between the two germline ends. The CDR3 region has the DNA TGCGCCAGCAGCCAAGTGGGGGGGGACTATGGCTACACCTTC. Translation gives CASSQVGGDYGYTF.

Many counts were recorded for this clonotype. The chain carries TRBV29-1 and TRBJ2-2; tentative D call: TRBD1 (5 bases). CDR3 size: 13 residues. V was pared by 4 bases and J by 4 bases, with 10 bases between. In germline, CDR1 is SQVTM, CDR2 ANQGSEA. CDR3 protein: CSVGQSLTGELFF. The CDR3, as DNA: TGCAGCGTTGGACAGAGCCTCACCGGGGAGCTGTTTTTT.